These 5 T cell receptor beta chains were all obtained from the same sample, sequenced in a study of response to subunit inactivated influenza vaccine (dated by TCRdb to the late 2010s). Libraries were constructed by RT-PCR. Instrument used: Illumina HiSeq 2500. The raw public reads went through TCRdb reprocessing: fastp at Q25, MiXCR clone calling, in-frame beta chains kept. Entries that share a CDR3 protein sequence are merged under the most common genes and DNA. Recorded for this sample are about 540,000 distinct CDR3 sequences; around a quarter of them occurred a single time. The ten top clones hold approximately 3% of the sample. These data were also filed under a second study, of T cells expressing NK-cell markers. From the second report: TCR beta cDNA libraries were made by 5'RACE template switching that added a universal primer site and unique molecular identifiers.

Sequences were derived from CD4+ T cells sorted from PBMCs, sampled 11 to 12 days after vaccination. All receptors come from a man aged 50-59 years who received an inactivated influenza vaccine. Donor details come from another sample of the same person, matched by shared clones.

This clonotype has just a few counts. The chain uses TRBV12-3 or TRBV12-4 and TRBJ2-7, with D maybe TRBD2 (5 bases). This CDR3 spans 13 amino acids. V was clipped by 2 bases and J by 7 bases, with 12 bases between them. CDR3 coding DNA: TGTGCCAGCAGTTTATCGGGGAGCCTGGAGCAGTACTTC. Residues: CASSLSGSLEQYF.

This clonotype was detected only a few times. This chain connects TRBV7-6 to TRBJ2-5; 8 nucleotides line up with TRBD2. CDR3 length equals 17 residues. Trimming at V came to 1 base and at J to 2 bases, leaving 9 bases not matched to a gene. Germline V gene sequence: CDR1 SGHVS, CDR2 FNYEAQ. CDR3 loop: CASSLGIAGGGQETQYF. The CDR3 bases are TGTGCCAGCAGCTTAGGTATTGCGGGGGGAGGACAAGAGACCCAGTACTTC.

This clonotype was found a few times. The CDR3 DNA is TGTGCCAGCAGTTTAAAGGCCGGGGGCACTGAAGCTTTCTTT. Translated, it gives CASSLKAGGTEAFF. The rearrangement joins TRBV12-3 or TRBV12-4 to TRBJ1-1, with D perhaps matching TRBD1 (5 bases). Trimming shortened V by 2 bases and J by 4 bases, and 11 bases separated the two germline ends. This CDR3 is 14 amino acids long.

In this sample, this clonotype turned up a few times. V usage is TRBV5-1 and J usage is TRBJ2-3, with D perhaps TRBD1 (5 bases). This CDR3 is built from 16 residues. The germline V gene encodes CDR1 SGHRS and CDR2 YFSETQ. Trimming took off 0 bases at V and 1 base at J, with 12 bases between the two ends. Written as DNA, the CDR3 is TGCGCCAGCAGCTTGGACAGGCCGTGGGGCACAGATACGCAGTATTTT. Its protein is CASSLDRPWGTDTQYF.

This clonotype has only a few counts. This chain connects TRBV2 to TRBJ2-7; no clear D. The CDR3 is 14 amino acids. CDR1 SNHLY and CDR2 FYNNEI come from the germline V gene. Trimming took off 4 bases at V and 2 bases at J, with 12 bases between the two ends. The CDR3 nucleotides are TGTGCCAGCAGTGTGTTGCACAAACCCTACGAGCAGTACTTC. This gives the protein CASSVLHKPYEQYF.